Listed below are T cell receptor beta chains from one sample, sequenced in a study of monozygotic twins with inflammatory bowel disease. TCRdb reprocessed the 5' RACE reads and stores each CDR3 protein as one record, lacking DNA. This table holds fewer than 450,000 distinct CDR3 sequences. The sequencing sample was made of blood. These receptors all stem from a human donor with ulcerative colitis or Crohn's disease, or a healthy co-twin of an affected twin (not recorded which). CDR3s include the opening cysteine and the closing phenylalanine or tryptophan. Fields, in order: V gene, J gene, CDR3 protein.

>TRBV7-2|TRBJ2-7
CASSKGTGGVREQYF
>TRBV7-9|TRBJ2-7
CASSHPAYRGSYEQYF
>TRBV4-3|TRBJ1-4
CASSQGQGVRKLFF
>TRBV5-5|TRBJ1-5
CASSLGWTGGSNQPQHF
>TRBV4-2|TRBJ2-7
CASSQAHTGGLSYEQYF
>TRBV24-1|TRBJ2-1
CATDRNNEQFF
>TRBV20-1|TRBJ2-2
CSARPSTGRVGELFF
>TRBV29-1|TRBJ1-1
CSVGGRTANTEAFF
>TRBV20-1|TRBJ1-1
CSAHPGTGGVYTEAFF
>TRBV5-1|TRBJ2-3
CASSLQESTDTQYF
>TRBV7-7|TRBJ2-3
CASSLASSDTQYF
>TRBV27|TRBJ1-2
CASSRTARYGYTF
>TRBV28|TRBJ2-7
CASSLSLLGERSSHEQYF
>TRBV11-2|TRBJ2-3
CASSLAWQVPDTQYF
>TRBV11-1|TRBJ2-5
CASSPPARDSLNQETQYF
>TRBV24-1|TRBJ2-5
CATSDPTLAGGPETQYF
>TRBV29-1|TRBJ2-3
CSVGREADTQYF
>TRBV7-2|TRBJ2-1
CASSPSSVSYNEQFF
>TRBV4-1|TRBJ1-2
CASSHRGGGAETNYGYTF
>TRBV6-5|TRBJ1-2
CASSYARDFNYGYTF
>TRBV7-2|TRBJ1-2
CASSFRWAGYGYTF
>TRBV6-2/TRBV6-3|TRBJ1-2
CASSYGVTYAGYTF
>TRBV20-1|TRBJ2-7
CSVPGQGTYEQYF
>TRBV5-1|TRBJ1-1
CASSRTGAPNTEAFF
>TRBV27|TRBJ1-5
CASSSRGAGNQPQHF
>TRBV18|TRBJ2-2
CASSPTKNTGELFF